The 25 T cell receptor beta chains given below trace back to one sample, sequenced in a study of blood T cell repertoires in COVID-19. The assay was immunoSEQ multiplex PCR, and TCRdb's table has in-frame clones only and misses some. The sample holds about 120,000 clones, about 70% seen once. Sequencing used peripheral blood. These TCRs come from a woman in her seventies with acute or convalescent COVID-19.

The chain couples TRBV6-5 to TRBJ2-7; D call uncertain. V lost 3 bases and J 0 bases, leaving 12 bases between the germline ends. Germline V gene sequence: CDR1 MNHEY, CDR2 SVGAGI. This CDR3 comprises 15 residues. The CDR3 DNA sequence: TGTGCCAGCAGTTATAGTTCGCCAAGCTCCTACGAGCAGTACTTC. Translated: CASSYSSPSSYEQYF.

This clone is a singleton in its sample. This chain uses TRBV27 with TRBJ1-2; TRBD1 might be the D (5 bases). Trimming took off 0 bases at V and 4 bases at J, with 9 bases between the two ends. This CDR3 is built from 14 residues. Germline loops: CDR1 MNHEY, CDR2 SMNVEV (reference sequence). DNA of the CDR3: TGTGCCAGCAGTTTATCAGGGGAATCCTATGGCTACACCTTC. This translates into CASSLSGESYGYTF.

The chain carries TRBV6-5 and TRBJ2-7; weak D call: TRBD1 (6 bases). Between the trimmed V and J ends, which lost 2 bases and 7 bases, there was a span of 9 bases. The CDR3 contains 12 residues. The V gene's germline CDR1 is MNHEY and CDR2 SVGAGI. CDR3 in amino acids: CASSYPRGEQYF. CDR3 bases: TGTGCCAGCAGTTACCCGAGGGGGGAGCAGTACTTC.

The chain combines TRBV30 with TRBJ1-5; the match to TRBD1 covers 10 bases. The CDR3 spans 15 residues. V trimming: 1 base; J trimming: 6 bases; junction bases outside the gene matches: 6. Germline assignment: CDR1 GTSNPN and CDR2 SVGIG (reference sequence). Here the CDR3 reads CAWSAGTGVRQPQHF. CDR3 bases: TGTGCCTGGAGTGCCGGGACAGGGGTGCGTCAGCCCCAGCATTTT.

The chain is built from TRBV30 and TRBJ2-6; TRBD1 is a possible D gene (5 bases). CDR1 is GTSNPN and CDR2 is SVGIG in the germline V gene (reference sequence). V was cut by 0 bases and J by 0 bases, with 15 bases left in between. The CDR3 runs 18 residues. The CDR3 DNA is TGTGCCTGGAGTGTACAATGGCAGGGTTCCTCTGGGGCCAACGTCCTGACTTTC. Translated, it gives CAWSVQWQGSSGANVLTF.

A remark on this clone: A much larger clone lies a single base off, so this may be a read error. This chain joins TRBV11-2 and TRBJ1-1; 7 bases align to TRBD1. From germline, CDR1 is SGHAT and CDR2 FQNNGV. This CDR3 comprises 13 residues. The V and J ends lost 5 bases and 3 bases, in that order; junction bases with no gene match: 3. The CDR3 DNA follows: TGTGCCAGCAGCCTCAGGGGGGACACTGAAGCTTTCTTT. Translating it yields CASSLRGDTEAFF.

Turning to this clone: The junction does not match germline at one end; this may be a read error. Other DNA sequences in the sample encode the same CDR3. The chain employs TRBV5-6 and TRBJ2-5; D is possibly TRBD1 (6 bases). The germline gives CDR1 SGHDT, CDR2 YYEEEE. The CDR3 has 15 residues. CDR3 amino acids: CASSKRTVYQETQYF. The CDR3 DNA reads as TGCGCCAGCAGCAAAAGGACAGTTTATCAAGAGACCCAGTACTTC.

V gene TRBV5-4 combines with J gene TRBJ1-2, with D possibly matching TRBD1 (6 bases). This CDR3 region has 13 residues. Trimming left V 4 bases short and J 3 bases short, with 10 bases between. CDR1 is SGHNT, CDR2 YYREEE, per germline (reference sequence). CDR3 DNA: TGTGCCAGCAGCCGGACAGATGACTATGGCTACACCTTC. Protein sequence: CASSRTDDYGYTF.

The genes are TRBV27 and TRBJ2-7, with 9 bases that match TRBD2. The length of the CDR3 is 16 residues. V lost 0 bases to trimming and J lost 2 bases; unmatched junction nucleotides: 5. In germline, CDR1 is MNHEY, CDR2 SMNVEV (reference sequence). CDR3 DNA sequence: TGTGCCAGCAGTTTATCACTAGCGGGCTATCCCTACGAGCAGTACTTC. This gives the protein CASSLSLAGYPYEQYF.

The CDR3 loop is CAWSTGDTQYF. The CDR3 region has the DNA TGTGCCTGGAGTACCGGGGATACGCAGTATTTT. The V gene is TRBV30, the J gene TRBJ2-3, with D unclear. Between the trimmed V and J ends, which lost 2 bases and 6 bases, there was a span of 6 bases. CDR1 is GTSNPN and CDR2 is SVGIG in the germline V gene (reference sequence). This CDR3 comprises 11 residues.

This chain connects TRBV12-3 or TRBV12-4 to TRBJ2-4, with D perhaps TRBD1 (6 bases). The CDR3 sequence is 13 residues long. The ends were cut back, 3 bases at V and 6 bases at J, with 9 bases in the middle. The CDR3 DNA is TGTGCCAGCAGTTTCGGACAGCTAAACATTCAGTACTTC. This gives the protein CASSFGQLNIQYF.

This chain links TRBV19 with TRBJ2-2; TRBD1 matches at 11 bases. Germline CDR1 is LNHDA and CDR2 is SQIVND (reference sequence). This CDR3 is 13 amino acids long. With 7 bases clipped from V and 7 bases from J, the junction kept 2 bases outside the gene matches. The CDR3 sequence: CASTGQGGGELFF. In nucleotides, the CDR3 is TGTGCCAGTACGGGACAGGGGGGCGGGGAGCTGTTTTTT.

The V gene is TRBV19, the J gene TRBJ2-3; a possible D gene is TRBD2 (5 bases). The CDR3 spans 15 residues. Looked up from germline, CDR1 is LNHDA and CDR2 is SQIVND (reference sequence). Between the trimmed V and J ends, which lost 7 bases and 6 bases, there was a span of 20 bases. As DNA, the CDR3 is TGTGCCAGTAAGGACGGGAAGTTGCCCTTTGATACGCAGTATTTT. This sequence encodes CASKDGKLPFDTQYF.

This chain uses TRBV4-1 with TRBJ2-1; D gene uncertain. Germline CDR1 MGHRA, CDR2 YSYEKL. The ends were cut back, 0 bases at V and 10 bases at J, with 19 bases in the middle. There are 16 residues in the CDR3. The CDR3 loop reads CASSQETEETVGEQFF. CDR3 bases: TGCGCCAGCAGCCAAGAAACCGAGGAGACGGTTGGGGAGCAGTTCTTC.

This clone was observed a handful of times. This chain joins TRBV27 and TRBJ1-2; D is ambiguous. CDR3 size: 14 residues. The germline CDR1 and CDR2 sequences are MNHEY and SMNVEV (reference sequence). V lost 3 bases and J 6 bases, leaving 14 bases between the germline ends. CDR3 loop: CASSLYSGSDGYTF. The CDR3 nucleotides read TGTGCCAGCAGTTTGTATTCGGGGAGTGATGGCTACACCTTC.

This clone has just one count. The chain combines TRBV6-1 with TRBJ1-4; no reliable D call. The V end lost 2 bases, the J end lost 4 bases, and 17 bases lay between the germline ends. Germline V CDR1 and CDR2: MNHNS, SASEGT. This CDR3 comprises 17 residues. Written as DNA, the CDR3 is TGTGCCAGCAGTGAATTGGGTGGGAGCTCGGGTAATGAAAAACTGTTTTTT. Its protein product is CASSELGGSSGNEKLFF.

J is TRBJ1-1 and V is TRBV30; no clear D gene. V shed 1 base and J shed 4 bases, with 10 bases lying between them. The CDR3 runs to 13 residues. Per the germline V gene, CDR1 is GTSNPN and CDR2 is SVGIG (reference sequence). CDR3 amino acids: CAWSGGWGTEAFF. The CDR3 nucleotides read TGTGCCTGGAGTGGAGGGTGGGGCACTGAAGCTTTCTTT. The full variable domain, with the rest looked up from reference TRBV30 and TRBJ1-1, is SQTIHQWPATLVQPVGSPLSLECTVEGTSNPNLYWYRQAAGRGLQLLFYSVGIGQISSEVPQNLSASRPQDRQFILSSKKLLLSDSGFYLCAWSGGWGTEAFFGQGTRLTVV.

This chain links TRBV7-3 with TRBJ2-1, with TRBD2 matching 10 bases. Germline values: CDR1 SGHTA, CDR2 FQGTGA. This CDR3 is 15 amino acids long. J was trimmed by 4 bases and V by 2 bases; bases with no gene match: 2. The CDR3 loop is CASSLLAGAYNEQFF. CDR3 nucleotides: TGTGCCAGCAGCTTACTAGCGGGAGCATACAATGAGCAGTTCTTC.

This chain connects TRBV2 to TRBJ1-5; weak D call: TRBD1 (5 bases). The CDR3 is made up of 13 amino acids. Germline V gene lookup returns CDR1 SNHLY and CDR2 FYNNEI. Between the trimmed V and J ends, which lost 4 bases and 5 bases, there was a span of 9 bases. The CDR3 DNA reads as TGTGCCAGCAGTGCCGACAGAGATCAGCCCCAGCATTTT. This translates into CASSADRDQPQHF. The full variable domain, in which reference TRBV2 and TRBJ1-5 provide the parts outside the CDR3, is EPEVTQTPSHQVTQMGQEVILRCVPISNHLYFYWYRQILGQKVEFLVSFYNNEISEKSEIFDDQFSVERPDGSNFTLKIRSTKLEDSAMYFCASSADRDQPQHFGDGTRLSIL.

The genes are TRBV19 and TRBJ1-5; D ambiguous. CDR3 size: 9 residues. The germline V gene has CDR1 LNHDA and CDR2 SQIVND (reference sequence). Between the trimmed V and J ends, which lost 10 bases and 6 bases, there was a span of 4 bases. The CDR3 DNA sequence: TGTGCCACGGGTCAGCCCCAGCATTTT. It translates to CATGQPQHF.

The genes are TRBV6-5 and TRBJ2-2, with unresolved D. This CDR3 spans 13 amino acids. V lost 6 bases to trimming and J lost 4 bases, with 9 bases between them. Germline V lookup: CDR1 MNHEY, CDR2 SVGAGI. CDR3 in DNA: TGTGCCAGCAGACCTAGTGGCACCGGGGAGCTGTTTTTT. Translated, it gives CASRPSGTGELFF.

J is TRBJ1-4 and V is TRBV4-3, with D perhaps matching TRBD1 (6 bases). Between the trimmed V and J ends, which lost 0 bases and 3 bases, there was a span of 8 bases. This CDR3 comprises 15 residues. CDR1 and CDR2 from the germline V gene are LGHNA and YSLEER. The CDR3 is CASSQEQGPNEKLFF. The CDR3 DNA reads as TGCGCCAGCAGCCAAGAACAGGGACCTAATGAAAAACTGTTTTTT.

The rearrangement links TRBV7-2 to TRBJ1-2; tentative D call: TRBD1 (5 bases). V lost 3 bases, J lost 3 bases, and 17 bases lay in between. The CDR3 has 16 residues. Looked up from germline, CDR1 is SGHTA and CDR2 is FQGNSA. The DNA of the CDR3 is TGTGCCAGCAGCTTGACGGGGGACCAGGGACACTATGGCTACACCTTC. This translates into CASSLTGDQGHYGYTF.

The chain uses TRBV19 and TRBJ1-2; possibly TRBD1 for D (5 bases). The CDR3 extends over 14 amino acids. Germline CDR1 and CDR2: LNHDA and SQIVND (reference sequence). V was clipped by 3 bases and J by 4 bases, with 12 bases between them. The CDR3 region is CASSINAGIYGYTF. CDR3 coding DNA: TGTGCCAGTAGTATTAATGCAGGGATCTATGGCTACACCTTC.

V gene TRBV13 combines with J gene TRBJ1-3; D might be TRBD1 (5 bases). The V gene lost 2 bases and the J gene lost 3 bases, with 11 bases spanning the gap. Germline values: CDR1 PRHDT, CDR2 FYEKMQ (reference sequence). The CDR3 extends over 15 amino acids. The CDR3 DNA reads TGTGCCAGCAGCTTATTCTCGGGGGGTGGAAACACCATATATTTT. Protein sequence: CASSLFSGGGNTIYF.